Listed below are T cell receptor beta chains from one sample, sequenced in a study of T cells in Graves' hyperthyroidism and ophthalmopathy. Each CDR3 protein gets one entry after TCRdb re-called the multiplex PCR reads with MiXCR. In the table there are roughly 580,000 distinct CDR3 sequences, 14% of which are singletons. The sample taken for sequencing was blood. These receptors came from a woman aged 30 to 39 with Graves' hyperthyroidism that later progressed to Graves' ophthalmopathy. Each CDR3 is given with its conserved first and last residue. The D gene is left open where the match is weak. Clone size is not always given. Where it is, it says once, few, many or a class for expanded clones.

V gene	D gene	J gene	clone size	CDR3 DNA	CDR3 protein
TRBV28	TRBD1	TRBJ2-3	many	TGTGCCAGCAGTCCAACCTCGGACAGGGGGCAAGGAGATACGCAGTATTTT	CASSPTSDRGQGDTQYF
TRBV12-3/TRBV12-4	.	TRBJ2-7	once	TGTGCCAGCAGTTTGGTGGACGCCTACTCCTACGAGCAGTACTTC	CASSLVDAYSYEQYF
TRBV5-6	.	TRBJ2-7	.	TGTGCCAGCAGCCCCTCCCTGGGGGGTACCTACGAGCAGTACTTC	CASSPSLGGTYEQYF
TRBV27	TRBD1	TRBJ1-5	many	TGTGCCAGCAGCCCTACCAGGGGGGGCAATCAGCCCCAGCATTTT	CASSPTRGGNQPQHF
TRBV7-9	.	TRBJ2-7	.	TGTGCCAGCAGCTCTGACAGCCCTGCCTCCTACGAGCAGTACTTC	CASSSDSPASYEQYF
TRBV28	.	TRBJ1-6	many	TGTGCCAGCAGTTTAACCGGATCCTTTTTCGGGGCCCTCCACTTT	CASSLTGSFFGALHF
TRBV30	.	TRBJ2-7	many	TGTGCCTGGAGTGCGACGGGGATGGACTACGAGCAGTACTTC	CAWSATGMDYEQYF
TRBV5-6	TRBD2	TRBJ2-1	many	TGTGCCAGCAGCCCGGGACTAGCGGGTAGTGAGCAGTTCTTC	CASSPGLAGSEQFF
TRBV12-3/TRBV12-4	TRBD1	TRBJ2-2	few	TGTGCCAGCAGTTTATTAAGAGACAGGGACACCGGGGAGCTGTTTTTT	CASSLLRDRDTGELFF
TRBV5-1	.	TRBJ1-3	many	TGCGCCAGCAGCGAGTTGATCGGTTCGGGCACCATATATTTT	CASSELIGSGTIYF
TRBV9	.	TRBJ2-6	many	TGTGCCAGCAGCGCGACGGTCTCTGGGGCCAACGTCCTGACTTTC	CASSATVSGANVLTF
TRBV6-1	TRBD2	TRBJ2-1	.	TGTGCCAGCAGTGGGGCCCTTCTAGCGGGAGGGTCGTGGGGGCAGTTCTTC	CASSGALLAGGSWGQFF
TRBV5-4	TRBD1	TRBJ1-2	few	TGTGCCAGCAGCATGGACAGGGCAAACTATGGCTACACCTTC	CASSMDRANYGYTF
TRBV5-1	.	TRBJ2-1	many	TGCGCCAGCAGACCTCTACTGTCCTCCTACAATGAGCAGTTCTTC	CASRPLLSSYNEQFF
TRBV29-1	.	TRBJ1-1	.	TGCAGCGTTGAACTCCTATGGGGGGAAACTGAAGCTTTCTTT	CSVELLWGETEAFF
TRBV19	TRBD1	TRBJ1-3	many	TGTGCCAGTAAGGGGACAGGGGCTGGAAACACCATATATTTT	CASKGTGAGNTIYF
TRBV18	.	TRBJ1-2	.	TGTGCCAGCTCACACTCTGAGGGCAGCTATGGCTACACCTTC	CASSHSEGSYGYTF
TRBV30	.	TRBJ1-5	.	TGTGCCTGGAGTGCCAGGGGTTCGGGTCAGCCCCAGCATTTT	CAWSARGSGQPQHF
TRBV20-1	.	TRBJ2-4	many	TGCAGTGCTAACCGGGCCCAGTGGGACATTCAGTACTTC	CSANRAQWDIQYF
TRBV30	.	TRBJ2-2	.	TGTGCCTGGAGTGTCGCACCTTCGAACACCTACACCGGGGAGCTGTTTTTT	CAWSVAPSNTYTGELFF
TRBV11-2	.	TRBJ2-1	many	TGTGCCAGCAGCTTGTACGGGCTCATGGCCTCCTACAATGAGCAGTTCTTC	CASSLYGLMASYNEQFF
TRBV6-7	.	TRBJ2-5	many	TGTGCCAGCAGACTTTCGGCTCGGGGTCCAGCGGAGACCCAGTACTTC	CASRLSARGPAETQYF